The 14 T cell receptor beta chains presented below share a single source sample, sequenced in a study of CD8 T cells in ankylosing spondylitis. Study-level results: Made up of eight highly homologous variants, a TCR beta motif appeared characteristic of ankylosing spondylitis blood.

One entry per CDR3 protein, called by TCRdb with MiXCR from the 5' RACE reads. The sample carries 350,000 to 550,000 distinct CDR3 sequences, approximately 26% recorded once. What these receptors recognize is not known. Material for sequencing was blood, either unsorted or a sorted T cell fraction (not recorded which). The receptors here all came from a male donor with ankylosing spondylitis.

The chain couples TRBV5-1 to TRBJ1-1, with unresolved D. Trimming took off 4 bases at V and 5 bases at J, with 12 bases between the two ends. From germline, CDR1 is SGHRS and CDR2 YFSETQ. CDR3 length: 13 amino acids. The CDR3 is CASSLLHSTEAFF. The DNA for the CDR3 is TGCGCCAGCAGCCTACTCCACAGTACTGAAGCTTTCTTT.

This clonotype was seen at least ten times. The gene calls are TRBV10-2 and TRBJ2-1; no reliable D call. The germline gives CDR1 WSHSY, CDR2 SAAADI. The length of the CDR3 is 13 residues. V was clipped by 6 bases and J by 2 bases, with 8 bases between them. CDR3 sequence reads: CASRLDTYNEQFF. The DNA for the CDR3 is TGCGCCAGCAGACTGGATACCTACAATGAGCAGTTCTTC.

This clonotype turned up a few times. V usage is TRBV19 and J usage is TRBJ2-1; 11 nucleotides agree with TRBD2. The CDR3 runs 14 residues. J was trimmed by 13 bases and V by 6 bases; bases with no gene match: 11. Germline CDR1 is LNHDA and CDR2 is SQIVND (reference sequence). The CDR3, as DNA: TGTGCCAGTAGATTTACTAGCGGGAGACCCCAACAGTTCTTC. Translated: CASRFTSGRPQQFF.

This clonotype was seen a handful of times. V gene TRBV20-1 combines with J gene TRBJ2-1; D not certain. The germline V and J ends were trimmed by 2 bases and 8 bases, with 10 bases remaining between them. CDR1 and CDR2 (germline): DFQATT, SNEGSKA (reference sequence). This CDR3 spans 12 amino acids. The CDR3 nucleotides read TGCAGTGCTAGAAGTCCCTTCGATGAGCAGTTCTTC. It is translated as CSARSPFDEQFF.

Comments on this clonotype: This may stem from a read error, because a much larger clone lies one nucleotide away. Here the CDR3 DNA reads TGCGCCAGCAGCTTCCAGGGGGAAACTGAAGCTTTCTTT. Residues: CASSFQGETEAFF. The V call is TRBV5-1, the J call TRBJ1-1; 7 bases agree with TRBD1. Germline values: CDR1 SGHRS, CDR2 YFSETQ. The CDR3 length is 13 residues. With 2 bases clipped from V and 5 bases from J, the junction kept 3 bases outside the gene matches.

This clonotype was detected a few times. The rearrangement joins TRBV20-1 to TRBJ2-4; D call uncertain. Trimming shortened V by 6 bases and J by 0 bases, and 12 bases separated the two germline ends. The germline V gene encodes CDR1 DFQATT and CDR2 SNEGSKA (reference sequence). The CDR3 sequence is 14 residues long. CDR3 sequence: CSAQNFLAKNIQYF. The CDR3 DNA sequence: TGCAGTGCGCAAAATTTCCTAGCCAAAAACATTCAGTACTTC.

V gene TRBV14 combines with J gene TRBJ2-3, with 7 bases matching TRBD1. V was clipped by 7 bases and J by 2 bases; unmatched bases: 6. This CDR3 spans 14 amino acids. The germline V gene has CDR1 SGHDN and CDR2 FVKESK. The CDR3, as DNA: TGTGCCAGCACCTACGGGACAGCCACAGATACGCAGTATTTT. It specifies CASTYGTATDTQYF.

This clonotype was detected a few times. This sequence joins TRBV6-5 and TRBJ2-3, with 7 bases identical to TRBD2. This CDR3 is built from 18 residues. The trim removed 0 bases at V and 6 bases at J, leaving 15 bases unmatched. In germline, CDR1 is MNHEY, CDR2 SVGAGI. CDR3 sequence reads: CASSYSPDGRTRGDTQYF. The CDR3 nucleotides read TGTGCCAGCAGTTACTCCCCCGACGGGAGGACCCGCGGGGATACGCAGTATTTT.

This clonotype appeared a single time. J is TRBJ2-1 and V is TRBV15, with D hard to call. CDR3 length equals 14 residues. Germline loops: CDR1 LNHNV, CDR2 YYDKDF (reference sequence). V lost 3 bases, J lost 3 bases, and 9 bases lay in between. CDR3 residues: CATSRGTFYNEQFF. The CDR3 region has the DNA TGTGCCACCAGCAGGGGTACTTTCTACAATGAGCAGTTCTTC.

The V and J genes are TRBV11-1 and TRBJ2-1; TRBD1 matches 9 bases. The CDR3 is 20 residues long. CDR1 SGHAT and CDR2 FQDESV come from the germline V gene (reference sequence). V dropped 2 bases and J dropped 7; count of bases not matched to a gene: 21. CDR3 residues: CASSLFRGSFGDRVGNEQFF. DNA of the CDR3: TGTGCCAGCAGCTTATTTAGGGGAAGTTTCGGGGACAGGGTTGGTAATGAGCAGTTCTTC.

In DNA form, the CDR3 reads TGCGCCAGCAGCGGACAGGGGGCGGTTTACAATGAGCAGTTCTTC. This gives the protein CASSGQGAVYNEQFF. The chain is built from TRBV5-1 and TRBJ2-1; TRBD1 aligns across 11 bases. With V trimmed by 4 bases and J by 4 bases, 4 bases remained unmatched. The CDR3 spans 15 residues. The germline gives CDR1 SGHRS, CDR2 YFSETQ.

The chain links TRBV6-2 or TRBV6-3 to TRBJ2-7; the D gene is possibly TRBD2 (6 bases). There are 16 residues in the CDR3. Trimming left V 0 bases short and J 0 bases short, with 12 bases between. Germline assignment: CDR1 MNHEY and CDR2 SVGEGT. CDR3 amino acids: CASSYSRISGSYEQYV. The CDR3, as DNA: TGTGCCAGCAGTTACTCGAGGATTAGCGGCTCCTACGAGCAGTACGTC.

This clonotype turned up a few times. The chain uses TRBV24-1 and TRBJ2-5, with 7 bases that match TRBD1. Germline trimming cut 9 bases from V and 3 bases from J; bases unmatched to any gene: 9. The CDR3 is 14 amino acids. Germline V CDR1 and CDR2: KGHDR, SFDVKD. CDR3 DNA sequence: TGTGCCACCGGCACAGGGGTACTGGAAGAGACCCAGTACTTC. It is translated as CATGTGVLEETQYF.

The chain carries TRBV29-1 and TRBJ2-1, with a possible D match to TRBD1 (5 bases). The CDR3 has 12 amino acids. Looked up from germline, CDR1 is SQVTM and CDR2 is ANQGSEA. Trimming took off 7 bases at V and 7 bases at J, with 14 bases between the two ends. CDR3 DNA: TGCAGCGCCCGTGGCAGGGTGAATGAGCAGTTCTTC. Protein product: CSARGRVNEQFF.